The clone carrying this T cell receptor (beta chain) was seen a few times. The germline CDR1 and CDR2 sequences are MGHRA and YSYEKL. Trimming pared 0 bases from V and 8 bases from J, leaving 10 bases between. There are 14 residues in the CDR3. The data stem from a study of cytomegalovirus exposure and HLA in healthy donors. The PCR employed 60 Vbeta primers together with 13 Jbeta primers. Data came from immunoSEQ multiplex PCR; TCRdb stores just in-frame clones and leaves some out. The repertoire holds 150,000 or so clones, over 75% seen once, with about 9.3% in the top ten. The TCR was taken from a man aged 18 to 30 in good health and CMV-seropositive. What was sequenced was PBMCs. The chain couples TRBV4-1 to TRBJ1-4; TRBD1 is a possible D gene (5 bases). For the CDR3, the DNA is TGCGCCAGCAGCCAAGACCGGGGGGGGGAAAAACTGTTTTTT. It codes for CASSQDRGGEKLFF.